The rows below give T cell receptor beta chains drawn from one sample of a study of blood T cell repertoires in COVID-19. Libraries were prepared by immunoSEQ multiplex PCR; TCRdb keeps only in-frame clonotypes and omits some of them. The data contain 130,000 or so clones, under 85% of them singletons. Specimen: peripheral blood. The receptor set was obtained from a human donor in a cohort sampled during active COVID-19. Both conserved end residues are part of each CDR3. The D gene is left open where the match is weak. The listing skips clone size in some rows; elsewhere it reads once, few, many or a size class.

d_gene: TRBD1; abundance: .; j_gene: TRBJ1-1; v_gene: TRBV5-1; CDR3aa: CASSPYTGAALTEAFF; CDR3nt: TGCGCCAGCAGCCCTTATACAGGGGCCGCCCTCACTGAAGCTTTCTTT
d_gene: TRBD1; abundance: .; j_gene: TRBJ2-4; v_gene: TRBV28; CDR3aa: CASLARQGALKNIQYF; CDR3nt: TGTGCCAGCCTCGCGCGACAGGGGGCGCTTAAAAACATTCAGTACTTC
d_gene: TRBD1; abundance: .; j_gene: TRBJ2-3; v_gene: TRBV15; CDR3aa: CATSRDSRTGLRPSTDTQYF; CDR3nt: TGTGCCACCAGCAGAGATTCCCGGACAGGGCTTCGACCCTCCACAGATACGCAGTATTTT
d_gene: .; abundance: .; j_gene: TRBJ2-5; v_gene: TRBV27; CDR3aa: CARPRGAAETQYF; CDR3nt: TGTGCCAGGCCCCGGGGGGCCGCAGAGACCCAGTACTTC
d_gene: .; abundance: .; j_gene: TRBJ2-3; v_gene: TRBV9; CDR3aa: CASSFQASHTQYF; CDR3nt: TGTGCCAGCAGCTTTCAAGCTTCCCATACGCAGTATTTT
d_gene: TRBD1; abundance: .; j_gene: TRBJ2-7; v_gene: TRBV19; CDR3aa: CASSIRQGVFEQYF; CDR3nt: TGTGCCAGTAGTATACGGCAGGGGGTGTTCGAGCAGTACTTC
d_gene: .; abundance: .; j_gene: TRBJ2-1; v_gene: TRBV19; CDR3aa: CASSIPGVNEQFF; CDR3nt: TGTGCCAGTAGTATACCGGGGGTCAATGAGCAGTTCTTC
d_gene: TRBD1; abundance: .; j_gene: TRBJ1-5; v_gene: TRBV6-2/TRBV6-3; CDR3aa: CASSSSSDRGHQPQHF; CDR3nt: TGTGCCAGCAGTTCCTCCTCCGACAGGGGACATCAGCCCCAGCATTTT
d_gene: .; abundance: .; j_gene: TRBJ1-5; v_gene: TRBV30; CDR3aa: CAWSYSSNQPQHF; CDR3nt: TGTGCCTGGAGTTACAGTAGCAATCAGCCCCAGCATTTT
d_gene: TRBD1; abundance: once; j_gene: TRBJ2-2; v_gene: TRBV3-1/TRBV3-2; CDR3aa: CASSQRQGGTGELFF; CDR3nt: TGTGCCAGCAGCCAACGACAGGGGGGTACCGGGGAGCTGTTTTTT
d_gene: TRBD2; abundance: once; j_gene: TRBJ2-5; v_gene: TRBV5-1; CDR3aa: CASSPTSGGGIETQYF; CDR3nt: TGCGCCAGCAGCCCTACTAGCGGGGGAGGGATAGAGACCCAGTACTTC
d_gene: .; abundance: .; j_gene: TRBJ2-3; v_gene: TRBV7-9; CDR3aa: CASSFFADTQYF; CDR3nt: TGTGCCAGCAGCTTTTTCGCAGATACGCAGTATTTT
d_gene: .; abundance: .; j_gene: TRBJ2-7; v_gene: TRBV9; CDR3aa: CASSVGGSYSYEQYF; CDR3nt: TGTGCCAGCAGCGTAGGTGGGAGTTACTCCTACGAGCAGTACTTC
d_gene: TRBD1; abundance: .; j_gene: TRBJ2-7; v_gene: TRBV6-5; CDR3aa: CASSHGTGDYEQYF; CDR3nt: TGTGCCAGCAGTCACGGGACAGGCGACTACGAGCAGTACTTC
d_gene: .; abundance: .; j_gene: TRBJ2-1; v_gene: TRBV2; CDR3aa: CASSAASGPYNEQFF; CDR3nt: TGTGCCAGCAGTGCCGCGTCGGGTCCCTACAATGAGCAGTTCTTC
d_gene: .; abundance: .; j_gene: TRBJ2-5; v_gene: TRBV4-1; CDR3aa: CASSQVGRQETQYF; CDR3nt: TGCGCCAGCAGCCAAGTCGGCAGGCAAGAGACCCAGTACTTC
d_gene: .; abundance: once; j_gene: TRBJ2-7; v_gene: TRBV15; CDR3aa: CATSRDLGHSYEQYF; CDR3nt: TGTGCCACCAGCAGAGATCTGGGACATTCCTACGAGCAGTACTTC
d_gene: TRBD2; abundance: .; j_gene: TRBJ2-5; v_gene: TRBV29-1; CDR3aa: CSVVGLAGVETQYF; CDR3nt: TGCAGCGTTGTGGGACTAGCGGGAGTAGAGACCCAGTACTTC
d_gene: .; abundance: .; j_gene: TRBJ2-7; v_gene: TRBV28; CDR3aa: CASSRRQFEQYF; CDR3nt: TGTGCCAGCAGTAGAAGACAGTTCGAGCAGTACTTC
d_gene: TRBD2; abundance: .; j_gene: TRBJ2-1; v_gene: TRBV19; CDR3aa: CASSVSGRARNEQFF; CDR3nt: TGTGCCAGTAGTGTTAGCGGGAGGGCGAGGAATGAGCAGTTCTTC
d_gene: .; abundance: .; j_gene: TRBJ1-2; v_gene: TRBV25-1; CDR3aa: CASSTLRTGGGYTF; CDR3nt: TGTGCCAGCAGTACCCTCCGGACCGGGGGGGGCTACACCTTC
d_gene: TRBD1; abundance: .; j_gene: TRBJ1-5; v_gene: TRBV7-2; CDR3aa: CASSWGPTGGDQPQHF; CDR3nt: TGTGCCAGCAGCTGGGGGCCGACAGGGGGCGATCAGCCCCAGCATTTT
d_gene: TRBD2; abundance: .; j_gene: TRBJ2-7; v_gene: TRBV11-2; CDR3aa: CASSFAAGEYEQYF; CDR3nt: TGTGCCAGCAGCTTTGCAGCGGGAGAGTACGAGCAGTACTTC
d_gene: TRBD2; abundance: once; j_gene: TRBJ2-1; v_gene: TRBV9; CDR3aa: CASSVESSGTDEQFF; CDR3nt: TGTGCCAGCAGCGTAGAGTCTAGCGGGACCGATGAGCAGTTCTTC
d_gene: .; abundance: .; j_gene: TRBJ2-6; v_gene: TRBV9; CDR3aa: CASSQVGSLPSGANVLTF; CDR3nt: TGTGCCAGCAGCCAAGTGGGCTCACTCCCCTCTGGGGCCAACGTCCTGACTTTC
d_gene: .; abundance: .; j_gene: TRBJ2-1; v_gene: TRBV4-1; CDR3aa: CASSQDLSPLREQFF; CDR3nt: TGCGCCAGCAGCCAAGATCTAAGCCCCCTCAGGGAGCAGTTCTTC
d_gene: TRBD2; abundance: .; j_gene: TRBJ2-4; v_gene: TRBV3-1/TRBV3-2; CDR3aa: CASSPGTSFKVHIQYF; CDR3nt: TGTGCCAGCAGCCCGGGGACTAGCTTCAAGGTTCACATTCAGTACTTC
d_gene: TRBD1; abundance: once; j_gene: TRBJ1-2; v_gene: TRBV28; CDR3aa: CASRSADRVGYGYTF; CDR3nt: TGTGCCAGCAGATCAGCAGACAGGGTGGGGTATGGCTACACCTTC
d_gene: TRBD2; abundance: .; j_gene: TRBJ2-2; v_gene: TRBV5-4; CDR3aa: CASSPGLAGGGTGELFF; CDR3nt: TGTGCCAGCAGCCCGGGACTAGCGGGAGGGGGCACCGGGGAGCTGTTTTTT
d_gene: TRBD2; abundance: .; j_gene: TRBJ2-3; v_gene: TRBV4-2; CDR3aa: CASSQDWTSGSTDTQYF; CDR3nt: TGTGCCAGCAGCCAAGACTGGACTAGCGGGAGCACAGATACGCAGTATTTT
d_gene: TRBD2; abundance: .; j_gene: TRBJ2-2; v_gene: TRBV30; CDR3aa: CAWSHSGREVGELFF; CDR3nt: TGTGCCTGGAGTCACAGCGGGAGGGAGGTCGGGGAGCTGTTTTTT
d_gene: .; abundance: .; j_gene: TRBJ2-3; v_gene: TRBV19; CDR3aa: CASSMGLTAADTQYF; CDR3nt: TGTGCCAGTAGTATGGGTTTGACAGCTGCAGATACGCAGTATTTT
d_gene: .; abundance: .; j_gene: TRBJ2-3; v_gene: TRBV5-5; CDR3aa: CASSPEGGSDTQYF; CDR3nt: TGTGCCAGCAGCCCGGAGGGGGGGTCAGATACGCAGTATTTT
d_gene: TRBD2; abundance: .; j_gene: TRBJ2-3; v_gene: TRBV5-1; CDR3aa: CASSFGGRTTDTQYF; CDR3nt: TGCGCCAGCAGCTTCGGCGGGAGGACCACAGATACGCAGTATTTT
d_gene: TRBD2; abundance: .; j_gene: TRBJ2-7; v_gene: TRBV3-1/TRBV3-2; CDR3aa: CASSPLTSGSGQYF; CDR3nt: TGTGCCAGCAGCCCGCTGACTAGCGGTTCAGGGCAGTACTTC
d_gene: .; abundance: .; j_gene: TRBJ2-7; v_gene: TRBV4-3; CDR3aa: CASSQEASSYEQYF; CDR3nt: TGCGCCAGCAGCCAAGAGGCTAGCTCCTACGAGCAGTACTTC
d_gene: TRBD2; abundance: .; j_gene: TRBJ2-3; v_gene: TRBV7-6; CDR3aa: CASSLGLAGGSTDTQYF; CDR3nt: TGTGCCAGCAGCTTAGGACTAGCGGGAGGGAGCACAGATACGCAGTATTTT
d_gene: .; abundance: .; j_gene: TRBJ2-5; v_gene: TRBV11-3; CDR3aa: CASSLASTGSAQYF; CDR3nt: TGTGCCAGCAGCTTAGCCTCCACAGGGTCTGCCCAGTACTTC
d_gene: .; abundance: .; j_gene: TRBJ1-2; v_gene: TRBV6-5; CDR3aa: CASRTLYGYTF; CDR3nt: TGTGCCAGCAGGACTCTCTATGGCTACACCTTC
d_gene: TRBD2; abundance: once; j_gene: TRBJ2-3; v_gene: TRBV20-1; CDR3aa: CSASGLAGRTSTDTQYF; CDR3nt: TGCAGTGCTAGTGGACTAGCGGGTAGAACTAGCACAGATACGCAGTATTTT